One and the same sample provided the 12 T cell receptor beta chains below, sequenced in a study of blood T cell repertoires in COVID-19 (dated by TCRdb to about 2020). Library preparation used the immunoSEQ multiplex PCR assay. This is the immuneACCESS table as TCRdb keeps it, with only in-frame sequences that have V and J called. A part of the clones is gone; compared with another copy, unresolved V genes explain less than half, and the rest is unexplained. This sample is represented by hundreds of thousands of clones; approximately 90% of them were singletons. Roughly 1.4% of the sample comes from the top ten. The sequenced sample consisted of peripheral blood. These receptors were taken from a woman in her twenties or thirties with active or convalescent COVID-19.

This chain joins TRBV11-2 and TRBJ1-2; 11 bases map to TRBD1. There are 14 residues in the CDR3. V shed 5 bases and J 6 bases; nucleotides not matched to a gene: 5. Looked up from germline, CDR1 is SGHAT and CDR2 is FQNNGV. CDR3 sequence reads: CASSLRTGGDGYTF. CDR3 coding DNA: TGTGCCAGCAGCCTCCGGACAGGGGGCGATGGCTACACCTTC.

The chain is built from TRBV27 and TRBJ2-5, with TRBD2 matching 9 bases. Germline V gene data show CDR1 as MNHEY and CDR2 as SMNVEV (reference sequence). The length of the CDR3 is 13 residues. V lost 11 bases to trimming and J lost 5 bases; unmatched junction nucleotides: 9. The CDR3 reads CAPRTSVGETQYF. As DNA, the CDR3 is TGTGCCCCCCGGACTAGCGTGGGCGAGACCCAGTACTTC.

This rearrangement joins TRBV3-1 (or the pseudogene TRBV3-2) to TRBJ1-1; tentatively, D is TRBD1 (5 bases). This CDR3 is 17 amino acids long. Looked up from germline, CDR1 is LGHDT and CDR2 is YNNKEL (reference sequence). V gave up 1 base and J gave up 0 bases, with 15 bases separating them. CDR3 residues: CASSQAPGGLMNTEAFF. The DNA for the CDR3 is TGTGCCAGCAGCCAAGCCCCCGGGGGTCTCATGAACACTGAAGCTTTCTTT.

Here the CDR3 DNA reads TGCAGCGTTGAAGGCGCCGTTGCGACCCAGTACTTC. The encoded protein is CSVEGAVATQYF. This chain uses TRBV29-1 with TRBJ2-5; D unclear. Looked up from germline, CDR1 is SQVTM and CDR2 is ANQGSEA. With 1 base removed from V and 7 bases from J, the gap between germline ends came to 10 bases. This CDR3 spans 12 amino acids.

The V and J genes are TRBV12-3 or TRBV12-4 and TRBJ2-7; D possibly corresponds to TRBD2 (5 bases). CDR3 length equals 13 residues. V dropped 7 bases and J dropped 0 bases, with 10 bases sitting between them. The CDR3 loop reads CASTRGFSYEQYF. CDR3 nucleotide sequence: TGTGCCAGCACCCGGGGTTTCTCCTACGAGCAGTACTTC.

The V gene is TRBV19, the J gene TRBJ2-6; perhaps TRBD1 as D (6 bases). V lost 1 base and J 4 bases, leaving 17 bases between the germline ends. Germline V gives CDR1 LNHDA, CDR2 SQIVND (reference sequence). CDR3 size: 18 residues. Here the CDR3 DNA reads TGTGCCAGTAGTATAGGAAAACAGGGAATGCTGGGGGCCAACGTCCTGACTTTC. It yields the protein CASSIGKQGMLGANVLTF.

This chain uses TRBV3-1 (or the pseudogene TRBV3-2) with TRBJ2-1; no reliable D call. CDR3 length equals 17 residues. Trimming took off 0 bases at V and 0 bases at J, with 12 bases between the two ends. CDR1 is LGHDT, CDR2 YNNKEL, per germline (reference sequence). CDR3 in DNA: TGTGCCAGCAGCCAAGATGTGGCGAGCGACTCCTACAATGAGCAGTTCTTC. As protein: CASSQDVASDSYNEQFF.

The J gene is TRBJ1-4, the V gene TRBV10-3; D ambiguous. Germline V gives CDR1 ENHRY, CDR2 SYGVKD. The ends were cut back, 4 bases at V and 0 bases at J, with 9 bases in the middle. The CDR3 extends over 15 amino acids. CDR3 DNA: TGTGCCATCAGTGCCGCAGATGCAACTAATGAAAAACTGTTTTTT. This codes for CAISAADATNEKLFF.

J is TRBJ2-7 and V is TRBV5-6; 8 nucleotides agree with TRBD2. In germline, CDR1 is SGHDT, CDR2 YYEEEE. The J segment lost 6 bases and the V segment lost 3 bases, leaving 5 bases of the junction unmatched. CDR3 length equals 13 residues. CDR3 in amino acids: CASSSGTRGEQYF. Here the CDR3 DNA reads TGTGCCAGCAGCTCCGGGACTAGGGGCGAGCAGTACTTC.

The chain's CDR3 is CASSEVYAGEKLAKNIQYF. As DNA, the CDR3 is TGTGCCAGCAGTGAGGTCTATGCGGGGGAGAAACTAGCCAAAAACATTCAGTACTTC. V usage is TRBV6-1 and J usage is TRBJ2-4, with TRBD2 identical over 7 bases. The ends lost 3 bases at V and 0 bases at J; junction bases unmatched: 14. Germline CDR1 reads MNHNS; CDR2 reads SASEGT. The CDR3 contains 19 residues.

The rearrangement links TRBV4-1 to TRBJ2-1; 9 positions agree with TRBD2. V gave up 1 base and J gave up 10 bases; unmatched junction bases: 14. CDR1 and CDR2 from the germline V gene are MGHRA and YSYEKL. This CDR3 contains 17 residues. The CDR3 coding sequence is TGCGCCAGCAGCCAAGCCCCCCCTCAGCGGGGGGCCCCCGAGCAGTTCTTC. Protein: CASSQAPPQRGAPEQFF.

The rearrangement joins TRBV3-1 (or the pseudogene TRBV3-2) to TRBJ2-7, with 11 nucleotides matching TRBD1. The CDR3 extends over 15 amino acids. Per germline, CDR1 LGHDT and CDR2 YNNKEL (reference sequence). V shed 3 bases, J shed 5 bases, and the junction held 6 bases outside the gene matches. CDR3 sequence (DNA): TGTGCCAGCAGCCACGTCAGGACAGGGGGCCACGAGCAGTACTTC. Translated: CASSHVRTGGHEQYF.